The 7 T cell receptor beta chains below come from one sample, sequenced in a study of T-cell reconstitution after alpha-beta-depleted transplantation in children. Unique molecular identifiers were used in preparing the TCRbeta library. TCRdb re-called the PCR reads with MiXCR, one entry per CDR3 protein. The sample contains about 460,000 distinct CDR3 sequences, over 9.5% of which appear only once. The sequencing here drew on PBMCs, mostly from graft donor cells, taken 180 days after TCRalphabeta/CD19-depleted stem cell transplant. These receptors were taken from a female patient younger than 10 who had a stem cell transplant for aplastic anemia, so the T cells may come from the graft donor.

This clonotype was seen more than once but under ten times. The chain combines TRBV20-1 with TRBJ2-5; perhaps TRBD2 as D (5 bases). Germline values: CDR1 DFQATT, CDR2 SNEGSKA (reference sequence). This CDR3 region has 15 residues. The germline V and J ends were trimmed by 3 bases and 0 bases, with 14 bases remaining between them. The chain's CDR3 is CSAREVRVYQETQYF. DNA of the CDR3: TGCAGTGCTAGGGAGGTGCGGGTTTACCAAGAGACCCAGTACTTC.

The V and J genes are TRBV20-1 and TRBJ2-1; TRBD2 aligns across 11 bases. Germline lookup yields CDR1 DFQATT and CDR2 SNEGSKA (reference sequence). Losses at the gene ends were 5 bases for V and 5 bases for J; bases not matched to a gene: 8. CDR3 length: 15 amino acids. The chain's CDR3 is CSARTSGQVHNEQFF. CDR3 DNA sequence: TGCAGTGCTCGGACTAGCGGGCAGGTTCACAATGAGCAGTTCTTC.

This clonotype came up a few times. V is TRBV25-1 and J is TRBJ1-1, with no clear D. Trimming pared 4 bases from V and 4 bases from J, leaving 13 bases between. There are 14 residues in the CDR3. Germline V gene lookup returns CDR1 MGHDK and CDR2 SYGVNS. CDR3 coding DNA: TGTGCCAGCAGTGCCGCCCGGCCCCCCACTGAAGCTTTCTTT. Protein sequence: CASSAARPPTEAFF.

This clonotype was recorded a few times. This chain uses TRBV2 with TRBJ2-7; TRBD2 matches 11 bases. This CDR3 spans 15 amino acids. Trimming took 6 bases from V and 5 from J; bases not matched to a gene: 9. Germline CDR1 reads SNHLY; CDR2 reads FYNNEI. The CDR3 DNA sequence: TGTGCCAGCAGGCAACCGGGACTAGCGGTCCACGAGCAGTACTTC. This codes for CASRQPGLAVHEQYF.

This chain links TRBV7-2 with TRBJ2-2, with a possible D match to TRBD1 (5 bases). CDR3 length: 17 residues. The germline CDR1 and CDR2 sequences are SGHTA and FQGNSA. V dropped 4 bases and J dropped 8 bases, with 23 bases sitting between them. The CDR3 reads CASSSYSQGATPGELFF. CDR3 DNA: TGTGCCAGCAGCTCCTATTCGCAAGGGGCCACACCGGGGGAGCTGTTTTTT. Full variable domain (rest looked up from reference TRBV7-2 and TRBJ2-2): GAGVSQSPSNKVTEKGKDVELRCDPISGHTALYWYRQSLGQGLEFLIYFQGNSAPDKSGLPSDRFSAERTGGSVSTLTIQRTQQEDSAVYLCASSSYSQGATPGELFFGEGSRLTVL.

The chain couples TRBV6-5 to TRBJ2-1; 9 bases are a match to TRBD2. The CDR3 contains 15 residues. The V and J ends lost 1 base and 6 bases, in that order; junction bases with no gene match: 4. Per germline, CDR1 MNHEY and CDR2 SVGAGI. This chain's CDR3 is CASSYFLAGLNEQFF. CDR3 sequence (DNA): TGTGCCAGCAGTTACTTCCTAGCGGGGCTCAATGAGCAGTTCTTC.

This clonotype came up a few times. The chain is built from TRBV24-1 and TRBJ1-4, with D maybe TRBD1 (6 bases). Trimming stripped 4 bases from V and 0 bases from J, with 11 bases between. Germline assignment: CDR1 KGHDR and CDR2 SFDVKD. This CDR3 spans 16 amino acids. The CDR3 region has the DNA TGTGCCACCAGTGAGGGGGCGACGACAACTAATGAAAAACTGTTTTTT. It translates to CATSEGATTTNEKLFF.